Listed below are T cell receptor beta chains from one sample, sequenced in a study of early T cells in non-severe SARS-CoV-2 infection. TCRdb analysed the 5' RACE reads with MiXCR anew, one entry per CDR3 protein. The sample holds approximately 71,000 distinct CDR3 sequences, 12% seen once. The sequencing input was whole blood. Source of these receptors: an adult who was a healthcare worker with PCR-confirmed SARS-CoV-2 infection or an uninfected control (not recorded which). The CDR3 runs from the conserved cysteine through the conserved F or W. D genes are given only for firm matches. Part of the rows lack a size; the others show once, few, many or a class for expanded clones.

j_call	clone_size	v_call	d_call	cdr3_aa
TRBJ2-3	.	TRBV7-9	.	CASTSWADTQYF
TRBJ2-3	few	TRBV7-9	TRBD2	CASSLPAGGPDTQYF
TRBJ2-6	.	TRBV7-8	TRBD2	CASSVPSGAVSSGANVLTF
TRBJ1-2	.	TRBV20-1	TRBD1	CSAREGLTGQFATF
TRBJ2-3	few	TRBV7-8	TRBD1	CASSQTSGTVLYTQYF
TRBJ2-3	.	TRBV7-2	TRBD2	CASSLGTTGTDTQYF
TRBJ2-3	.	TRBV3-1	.	CASSQGVSFTDTQYF
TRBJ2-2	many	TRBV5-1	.	CASSLQGTGELFF
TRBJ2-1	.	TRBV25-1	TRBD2	CASSESGGAGMVNEQFF
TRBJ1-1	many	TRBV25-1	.	CASSVSPNTEAFF
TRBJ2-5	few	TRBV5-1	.	CASSLVGLYQETQYF
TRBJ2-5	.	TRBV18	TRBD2	CASSPFSGGLQETQYF
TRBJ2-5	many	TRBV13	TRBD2	CASSLRLAGNQETQYF
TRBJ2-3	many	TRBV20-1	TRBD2	CSARGLLRTDTQYF
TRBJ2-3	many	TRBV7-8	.	CASSLEADTQYF
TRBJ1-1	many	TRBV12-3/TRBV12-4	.	CASSLPGGAFF
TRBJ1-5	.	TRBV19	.	CASSETLGYSNQPQHF
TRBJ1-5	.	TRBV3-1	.	CASSQAGANQPQHF
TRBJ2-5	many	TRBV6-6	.	CASSYGLGGQETQYF
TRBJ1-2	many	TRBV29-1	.	CSVGTSNGYTF
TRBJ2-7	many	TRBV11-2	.	CASSLGGGTYEQYF
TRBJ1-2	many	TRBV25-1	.	CASSDPRGAELRDYTF
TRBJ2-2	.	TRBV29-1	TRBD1	CSVVGQGVTGELFF
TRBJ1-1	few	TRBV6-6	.	CASSPLLGENTEAFF
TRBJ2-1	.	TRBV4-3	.	CASSQDLSGAGGNEQFF
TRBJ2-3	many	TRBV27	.	CASSLYSRLELHPQYF
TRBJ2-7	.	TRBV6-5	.	CASTPPGVYEQYF
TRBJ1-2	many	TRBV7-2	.	CASSMKTYYTF
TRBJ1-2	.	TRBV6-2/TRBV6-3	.	CASRGLRGYTF
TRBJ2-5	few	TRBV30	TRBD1	CAWSPGTDQETQYF